This TCR beta chain was observed in a study of PD-L1 blockade in urothelial cancer. This sample's time point: peripheral blood 6 weeks after treatment start. The table came from immunoSEQ multiplex PCR; TCRdb's copy has only in-frame clones and leaves some out. This sample has nearly 45,000 clones, with roughly four fifths found just once. Germline CDR1 LNHNV, CDR2 YYDKDF (reference sequence). This CDR3 is built from 16 residues. V lost 3 bases to trimming and J lost 3 bases; unmatched junction nucleotides: 7. V is TRBV15 and J is TRBJ2-3; 9 bases agree with TRBD1. This clonotype was sampled from a man in his 60s with urothelial cancer. The source was PBMCs, collected around atezolizumab (anti-PD-L1) treatment. The CDR3 bases are TGTGCCACCAGCAGTCTCCGGGACAGGGCGACAGATACGCAGTATTTT. It yields the protein CATSSLRDRATDTQYF.